This T cell receptor (beta chain) was sequenced for a study of blood T cell repertoires in COVID-19. Study as a whole: The United States, Italy and Spain provided the acute and convalescent COVID-19 samples.

CDR3 length: 15 residues. V lost 2 bases and J lost 11; bases outside the gene matches: 7. The germline V gene encodes CDR1 LGHDT and CDR2 YNNKEL (reference sequence). Study processing details: Using reference gene primer amplification, nucleated cell counts were estimated. Using immunoSEQ multiplex PCR, the repertoire was profiled, and TCRdb retains in-frame clones only, with some absent. The V and J calls and clone size were taken over from that table, and D and trimming were inferred from the DNA. The repertoire has 110,000 to 150,000 clones, 86% of them found once; the top ten carry roughly 4.3%. The age range of participants was about 18 to 95 years, with residence in about two dozen US areas. Cohorts were based on clinical histories the participants reported.

V is TRBV3-1 (or the pseudogene TRBV3-2) and J is TRBJ1-6, with 9 nucleotides matching TRBD1. The source material was PBMCs or T cells enriched from blood (not recorded which). This TCR was recovered from a man in his forties or fifties who had recovered from COVID-19. Here the CDR3 reads CASSQKWTGVTPLHF. CDR3 DNA: TGTGCCAGCAGCCAAAAGTGGACAGGGGTTACACCCCTCCACTTT.